Listed here is a single T cell receptor (beta chain). Its antigen is as yet unknown. TCRdb's copy holds only in-frame clones and misses some; the assay was immunoSEQ multiplex PCR. The sample includes some 130,000 clones, 80% to 95% seen only once; the top ten take around 3.8%. This sample was included in a study of T cell responses to AZD1222 COVID-19 vaccine. Study-wide background: Analyses pooled second doses at about 4 or about 12 weeks. Points from the study as a whole: Females outnumbered males among donors, who were mostly white British; clonal diversity was possibly underestimated.

V lost 0 bases to trimming and J lost 11 bases; unmatched junction nucleotides: 1. Germline loops: CDR1 SGHTA, CDR2 FQGTGA. This CDR3 comprises 12 residues. The chain combines TRBV7-3 with TRBJ2-1, with TRBD2 matching 7 bases. The clonotype comes from an adult in good health. This specimen consisted of peripheral blood, obtained on day 0 of AZD1222 vaccination. The CDR3, as DNA: TGTGCCAGCAGCTTAACGGGGGGGAAGCAGTTCTTC. Translation: CASSLTGGKQFF.